These 16 T cell receptor beta chains were all obtained from the same sample, sequenced in a study of blood T cell repertoires in COVID-19. Assay: immunoSEQ multiplex PCR; the TCRdb copy retains only in-frame clones and omits some. The sample contains more than 110,000 clones, 86% of which appear only once. Sequencing input: PBMCs or T cells enriched from blood (not recorded which). These receptors came from a man in his fifties who had recovered from COVID-19.

This sequence joins TRBV6-2 or TRBV6-3 and TRBJ2-6; 7 nucleotides match TRBD1. Germline CDR1 MNHEY, CDR2 SVGEGT. The CDR3 is made up of 19 amino acids. V shed 2 bases and J 0 bases; nucleotides not matched to a gene: 10. CDR3 protein: CASSYPGGDSYSGANVLTF. In nucleotides, the CDR3 is TGTGCCAGCAGTTACCCGGGTGGGGACAGCTACTCTGGGGCCAACGTCCTGACTTTC.

The rearrangement joins TRBV5-4 to TRBJ2-1; a weak D match, TRBD2 (5 bases). Germline V gene sequence: CDR1 SGHNT, CDR2 YYREEE (reference sequence). V shed 1 base and J shed 0 bases, with 11 bases lying between them. The CDR3 extends over 16 amino acids. The CDR3 sequence: CASSLIITSSYNEQFF. In DNA form, the CDR3 reads TGTGCCAGCAGCTTGATCATCACTAGCTCCTACAATGAGCAGTTCTTC.

V usage is TRBV15 and J usage is TRBJ2-7, with 7 bases identical to TRBD2. V was clipped by 2 bases and J by 0 bases; unmatched bases: 10. CDR3 length equals 17 residues. Germline CDR1 LNHNV, CDR2 YYDKDF (reference sequence). In DNA form, the CDR3 reads TGTGCCACCAGCAGACCTACCGGAGCGGGACTCTCCTACGAGCAGTACTTC. Translating it yields CATSRPTGAGLSYEQYF.

The chain has TRBV7-2 and TRBJ2-7; 8 nucleotides line up with TRBD2. The germline CDR1 and CDR2 sequences are SGHTA and FQGNSA. CDR3 length: 18 amino acids. Trimming took 1 base from V and 6 from J; bases not matched to a gene: 17. The DNA for the CDR3 is TGTGCCAGCAGCTTAGTTGGGGTCGCGGGAGGCGTTATAAGCGAGCAGTACTTC. Translation gives CASSLVGVAGGVISEQYF.

This clone was seen only a few times. The rearrangement uses TRBV11-2 and TRBJ1-4, with TRBD1 matching over 7 bases. The CDR3 has 16 residues. Germline values: CDR1 SGHAT, CDR2 FQNNGV. Trimming took 6 bases from V and 5 from J; bases not matched to a gene: 12. CDR3 sequence reads: CASRPISGGPNEKLFF. In nucleotides, the CDR3 is TGTGCCAGCAGACCTATTTCAGGGGGACCGAATGAAAAACTGTTTTTT.

In its sample, this clone was seen a few times. The chain recombines TRBV18 with TRBJ1-1; tentative D call: TRBD1 (5 bases). Germline V CDR1 and CDR2: KGHSH, LQKENI. CDR3 length: 15 residues. The ends were cut back, 5 bases at V and 0 bases at J, with 13 bases in the middle. Written as DNA, the CDR3 is TGTGCCAGCTCAGAGGGACTGATCATGAACACTGAAGCTTTCTTT. This sequence encodes CASSEGLIMNTEAFF.

This clone was counted only a few times. This chain joins TRBV24-1 and TRBJ2-5; D unclear. V shed 3 bases and J shed 2 bases, with 12 bases lying between them. Germline V gene lookup returns CDR1 KGHDR and CDR2 SFDVKD. This CDR3 spans 15 amino acids. The DNA of the CDR3 is TGTGCCACCAGTGATATAGACACGAAACAAGAGACCCAGTACTTC. Its translation: CATSDIDTKQETQYF.

The chain recombines TRBV14 with TRBJ2-5; 12 bases are a match to TRBD2. The CDR3 is made up of 15 amino acids. The V segment lost 4 bases and the J segment 5 bases; nucleotides outside the gene matches: 5. Germline V gene data show CDR1 as SGHDN and CDR2 as FVKESK. The CDR3 DNA sequence: TGTGCCAGCAGCCCCCGACTAGCGGGGGTGGAGACCCAGTACTTC. Translating it yields CASSPRLAGVETQYF.

The rearrangement links TRBV7-8 to TRBJ2-1; D is ambiguous. V shed 1 base and J shed 10 bases, with 11 bases lying between them. CDR3 size: 13 residues. Germline loops: CDR1 SGHVS, CDR2 FQNEAQ. The CDR3 sequence is CASSLVRSQEQFF. For the CDR3, the DNA is TGTGCCAGCAGCTTAGTGCGGTCTCAGGAGCAGTTCTTC.

The chain combines TRBV7-3 with TRBJ2-7, with 12 bases lining up with TRBD2. Losses at the gene ends were 4 bases for V and 7 bases for J; bases not matched to a gene: 11. Per the germline V gene, CDR1 is SGHTA and CDR2 is FQGTGA. This CDR3 spans 16 amino acids. The DNA for the CDR3 is TGTGCCAGCAGCTCACTTTCTAGCGGGAGGGCCGAAGAGCAGTACTTC. Its protein is CASSSLSSGRAEEQYF.

The chain is built from TRBV18 and TRBJ1-2, with TRBD1 matching over 10 bases. The CDR3 sequence is 16 residues long. The germline V gene encodes CDR1 KGHSH and CDR2 LQKENI. The ends lost 0 bases at V and 8 bases at J; junction bases unmatched: 9. The DNA for the CDR3 is TGTGCCAGCTCACCACCGGGGACAGGGGTGTTTAAGGGCTACACCTTC. Translated: CASSPPGTGVFKGYTF.

This clone has a handful of counts. J is TRBJ1-2 and V is TRBV6-5, with 7 bases lining up with TRBD1. Germline lookup yields CDR1 MNHEY and CDR2 SVGAGI. The V gene end was trimmed by 4 bases and the J gene end by 8 bases; junction bases not matched to a gene: 4. The CDR3 sequence is 12 residues long. CDR3 region: CASSFRGNGYTF. The CDR3 region has the DNA TGTGCCAGCAGTTTCAGGGGGAACGGCTACACCTTC.

The chain carries TRBV13 and TRBJ1-6; 8 positions match TRBD1. The germline CDR1 and CDR2 sequences are PRHDT and FYEKMQ (reference sequence). Trimming removed 5 bases from V and 7 bases from J; junction bases left unmatched: 7. The CDR3 has 15 residues. This CDR3 reads CASSPRTGTNSPLHF. DNA of the CDR3: TGTGCCAGCAGCCCTCGGACAGGGACCAATTCACCCCTCCACTTT.

The chain joins TRBV11-2 to TRBJ2-1; D gene uncertain. CDR1 and CDR2 (germline): SGHAT, FQNNGV. Trimming shortened V by 1 base and J by 5 bases, and 9 bases separated the two germline ends. CDR3 size: 14 residues. Here the CDR3 DNA reads TGTGCCAGCAGCTTAGTTGTTTCCGACAATGAGCAGTTCTTC. Protein product: CASSLVVSDNEQFF.

The V gene is TRBV15, the J gene TRBJ1-5; D is uncertain. The germline CDR1 and CDR2 sequences are LNHNV and YYDKDF (reference sequence). The CDR3 has 13 amino acids. V was cut by 0 bases and J by 4 bases, with 4 bases left in between. CDR3: CATSRDYNQPQHF. For the CDR3, the DNA is TGTGCCACCAGCAGAGATTATAATCAGCCCCAGCATTTT.

The chain is built from TRBV16 and TRBJ1-3, with D unclear. The germline V gene encodes CDR1 KGHSY and CDR2 FQNENV. The CDR3 is 15 amino acids. Trimming took 4 bases from V and 0 from J, leaving 10 bases between them. The CDR3 nucleotides are TGTGCCAGCAGCCCTCCAGGTTTCTCTGGAAACACCATATATTTT. Translated, it gives CASSPPGFSGNTIYF.